The 20 T cell receptor beta chains below were found in one sample sequenced in a study of blood T cell repertoires in COVID-19. The data were produced by immunoSEQ multiplex PCR, yet TCRdb's version contains in-frame clones alone and is incomplete. The sample carries about 120,000 clones, about 91% recorded once. The sequencing sample was made of peripheral blood. The receptors were sampled from a man aged 50-59 years with acute or convalescent COVID-19.

The rearrangement links TRBV28 to TRBJ2-5; the match to TRBD2 covers 8 bases. This CDR3 spans 18 amino acids. CDR1 MDHEN and CDR2 SYDVKM come from the germline V gene. Unmatched junction bases numbered 16, after V lost 5 bases and J lost 2 bases. The CDR3 DNA reads as TGTGCCAGCAGTCAGTACACCTCCGGGACTAGGCCTCAAGAGACCCAGTACTTC. It is translated as CASSQYTSGTRPQETQYF.

The chain links TRBV5-1 to TRBJ1-2; TRBD1 matches at 7 bases. The germline CDR1 and CDR2 sequences are SGHRS and YFSETQ. V dropped 4 bases and J dropped 5; count of bases not matched to a gene: 11. The CDR3 loop spans 15 amino acids. The CDR3 sequence is CASSPEATGTYGYTF. The DNA of the CDR3 is TGCGCCAGCAGCCCGGAAGCGACAGGGACATATGGCTACACCTTC.

The rearrangement links TRBV9 to TRBJ2-1, with TRBD2 as a possible D gene (6 bases). The CDR3 is 16 residues long. Germline CDR1 and CDR2: SGDLS and YYNGEE. The V end was cut by 0 bases, the J end by 3 bases, with 13 bases between. The DNA for the CDR3 is TGTGCCAGCAGCGTAGTACAGCGGGCTGTCTACAATGAGCAGTTCTTC. Translating it yields CASSVVQRAVYNEQFF.

V gene TRBV6-5 combines with J gene TRBJ1-1, with D tentatively TRBD1 (5 bases). Germline V gene data show CDR1 as MNHEY and CDR2 as SVGAGI. The CDR3 length is 11 residues. V was shortened by 0 bases and J by 12 bases, with 8 bases between the two germline ends. CDR3 amino acids: CASSYSGRTFF. The CDR3 DNA is TGTGCCAGCAGTTACTCGGGGCGTACTTTCTTT.

This clone showed up just once. The chain couples TRBV7-2 to TRBJ2-2; no firm D call. This CDR3 is built from 15 residues. V shed 5 bases and J shed 4 bases, with 14 bases lying between them. Looked up from germline, CDR1 is SGHTA and CDR2 is FQGNSA. The CDR3 loop is CASSLRMTPTGELFF. The DNA of the CDR3 is TGTGCCAGCAGCCTGAGAATGACACCCACCGGGGAGCTGTTTTTT.

The chain has TRBV20-1 and TRBJ2-3, with unresolved D. The CDR3 runs 11 residues. Trimming pared 3 bases from V and 3 bases from J, leaving 4 bases between. Germline V gene data show CDR1 as DFQATT and CDR2 as SNEGSKA (reference sequence). The CDR3 DNA reads as TGCAGTGCTAGTTCGACAGATACGCAGTATTTT. Its translation: CSASSTDTQYF.

The V and J genes are TRBV5-1 and TRBJ2-3, with a possible D match to TRBD1 (7 bases). V was pared by 4 bases and J by 4 bases, with 13 bases between. Per germline, CDR1 SGHRS and CDR2 YFSETQ. This CDR3 spans 14 amino acids. In DNA form, the CDR3 reads TGCGCCAGCAGCAATGGAGGGGGCGCAGATACGCAGTATTTT. It translates to CASSNGGGADTQYF. The full variable domain, its missing parts supplied by reference TRBV5-1 and TRBJ2-3, is KAGVTQTPRYLIKTRGQQVTLSCSPISGHRSVSWYQQTPGQGLQFLFEYFSETQRNKGNFPGRFSGRQFSNSRSEMNVSTLELGDSALYLCASSNGGGADTQYFGPGTRLTVL.

The J gene is TRBJ2-5, the V gene TRBV12-5; 8 nucleotides align to TRBD1. J was trimmed by 1 base and V by 0 bases; bases with no gene match: 7. Germline values: CDR1 LGHNT, CDR2 FRNRAP. The CDR3 has 17 residues. CDR3 sequence (DNA): TGTGCTAGTGGTTTGGTAGGACAGGGTGGTAGCCAAGAGACCCAGTACTTC. This codes for CASGLVGQGGSQETQYF.

The V gene is TRBV10-3, the J gene TRBJ1-4; D possibly corresponds to TRBD1 (6 bases). Germline V gene lookup returns CDR1 ENHRY and CDR2 SYGVKD. CDR3 size: 14 residues. Trimming cost V 3 bases and J 8 bases, with 13 bases left between them. The CDR3 DNA follows: TGTGCCATCAGTGACGTGGGACACAAGGAAAAACTGTTTTTT. Translated, it gives CAISDVGHKEKLFF.

The gene calls are TRBV27 and TRBJ2-1, with TRBD2 identical over 9 bases. The CDR3 sequence is 15 residues long. J lost 12 bases, V lost 0 bases, and 9 bases had no gene match. Germline V CDR1 and CDR2: MNHEY, SMNVEV (reference sequence). This CDR3 reads CASSLSWREGLGQFF. The CDR3 DNA reads TGTGCCAGCAGTTTATCGTGGCGGGAGGGCCTCGGGCAGTTCTTC.

This clone has only one observation. The genes are TRBV5-1 and TRBJ2-7; 13 bases agree with TRBD2. V lost 6 bases to trimming and J lost 4 bases; unmatched junction nucleotides: 4. Germline loops: CDR1 SGHRS, CDR2 YFSETQ. CDR3 length: 14 residues. The CDR3 DNA follows: TGCGCCAGCACTTGGACTAGCGGGAGTTACGAGCAGTACTTC. Amino acids: CASTWTSGSYEQYF.

The rearrangement uses TRBV16 and TRBJ2-1; 8 bases are a match to TRBD2. Trimming at V came to 4 bases and at J to 10 bases, leaving 18 bases not matched to a gene. CDR3 length: 17 residues. Looked up from germline, CDR1 is KGHSY and CDR2 is FQNENV. The CDR3: CASSPTGGAGPVGEQFF. The CDR3, as DNA: TGTGCCAGCAGCCCCACCGGGGGGGCGGGACCCGTCGGGGAGCAGTTCTTC.

The V and J genes are TRBV5-1 and TRBJ1-1, with 7 bases identical to TRBD1. In germline, CDR1 is SGHRS, CDR2 YFSETQ. The length of the CDR3 is 14 residues. V dropped 4 bases and J dropped 5; count of bases not matched to a gene: 8. CDR3: CASSIQGLGTEAFF. CDR3 coding DNA: TGCGCCAGCAGCATACAGGGGCTGGGGACTGAAGCTTTCTTT.

V gene TRBV7-9 combines with J gene TRBJ2-4, with D tentatively TRBD1 (6 bases). V lost 8 bases, J lost 7 bases, and 18 bases lay in between. Germline CDR1 reads SEHNR; CDR2 reads FQNEAQ (reference sequence). The CDR3 spans 14 residues. The CDR3, as DNA: TGTGCCAGCCGGCCGGAAACAGGGCTGAACATTCAGTACTTC. Residues: CASRPETGLNIQYF.

This sequence joins TRBV2 and TRBJ1-2; 9 nucleotides match TRBD1. CDR3 length equals 15 residues. Germline V gene sequence: CDR1 SNHLY, CDR2 FYNNEI. Trimming cost V 4 bases and J 2 bases; bases outside gene matches: 5. The CDR3 protein is CASSVGTGRNYGYTF. The CDR3 DNA reads as TGTGCCAGCAGTGTAGGGACAGGGAGGAACTATGGCTACACCTTC.

The V and J genes are TRBV16 and TRBJ2-7; TRBD1 aligns across 10 bases. V gave up 4 bases and J gave up 4 bases; unmatched junction bases: 4. CDR1 and CDR2 (germline): KGHSY, FQNENV. The CDR3 contains 14 residues. CDR3 residues: CASSPPGQGYEQYF. CDR3 in DNA: TGTGCCAGCAGCCCCCCGGGACAGGGGTACGAGCAGTACTTC.

The V call is TRBV29-1, the J call TRBJ2-5; possibly TRBD1 for D (6 bases). Germline assignment: CDR1 SQVTM and CDR2 ANQGSEA. V gave up 6 bases and J gave up 4 bases, with 18 bases separating them. The CDR3 is 14 amino acids. The CDR3 here is CSVPIQTGSETQYF. CDR3 in DNA: TGCAGCGTACCTATCCAAACAGGGTCAGAGACCCAGTACTTC.

The genes are TRBV2 and TRBJ2-5, with TRBD2 as a possible D gene (5 bases). The V gene's germline CDR1 is SNHLY and CDR2 FYNNEI. This CDR3 is 14 amino acids long. V was cut by 4 bases and J by 4 bases, with 13 bases left in between. CDR3 sequence reads: CASSVGAAGETQYF. CDR3 bases: TGTGCCAGCAGTGTAGGAGCGGCGGGAGAGACCCAGTACTTC.

This chain joins TRBV5-4 and TRBJ1-2; weak D call: TRBD1 (6 bases). Deletions cut 2 bases from V and 4 bases from J, with 15 bases between. The CDR3 totals 15 residues. Germline loops: CDR1 SGHNT, CDR2 YYREEE (reference sequence). The CDR3 DNA is TGTGCCAGCAGCTTAGGGCAACAGGGATTCTATGGCTACACCTTC. Translated: CASSLGQQGFYGYTF.

The V and J genes are TRBV5-1 and TRBJ1-1; possible D gene TRBD1, 5 bases. Germline CDR1 SGHRS, CDR2 YFSETQ. This CDR3 has 13 amino acids. V shed 4 bases and J shed 11 bases, with 18 bases lying between them. The CDR3, as DNA: TGCGCCAGCAGCACCGCGGGGGTCGCCGGGGCTTTCTTT. Amino acids: CASSTAGVAGAFF.